The entry below describes one T cell receptor beta chain. This entry is derived from a study of blood T cell repertoires in COVID-19. Study-level information: From the United States, Italy and Spain came samples of acute and convalescent COVID-19.

The table came from immunoSEQ multiplex PCR; TCRdb's copy has only in-frame clones and leaves some out. The data contain some 49,000 clones, over 90% of them singletons. Germline CDR1 and CDR2: MNHEY and SMNVEV (reference sequence). With 6 bases clipped from V and 2 bases from J, the junction kept 4 bases outside the gene matches. The CDR3 length is 15 residues. The TCR originated in a man in his fifties or sixties with COVID-19, enrolled during active disease. The specimen sequenced was peripheral blood. The rearrangement links TRBV27 to TRBJ2-6; TRBD1 matches 7 bases. The CDR3 protein is CASSQGVAGANVLTF. The CDR3 DNA follows: TGTGCCAGCAGCCAGGGGGTGGCTGGGGCCAACGTCCTGACTTTC.